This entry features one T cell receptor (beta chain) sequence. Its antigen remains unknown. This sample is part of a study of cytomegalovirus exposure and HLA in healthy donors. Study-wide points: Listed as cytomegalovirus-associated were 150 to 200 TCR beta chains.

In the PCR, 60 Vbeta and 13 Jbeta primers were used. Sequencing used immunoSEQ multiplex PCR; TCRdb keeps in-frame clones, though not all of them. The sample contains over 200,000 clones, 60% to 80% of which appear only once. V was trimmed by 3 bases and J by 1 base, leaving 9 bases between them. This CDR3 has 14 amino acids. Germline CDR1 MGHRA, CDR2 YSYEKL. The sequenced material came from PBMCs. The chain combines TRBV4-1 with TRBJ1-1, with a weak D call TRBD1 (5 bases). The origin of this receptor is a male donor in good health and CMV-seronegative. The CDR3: CASSQMTENTEAFF. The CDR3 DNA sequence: TGCGCCAGCAGCCAGATGACAGAGAACACTGAAGCTTTCTTT.